Following are 28 T cell receptor beta chains from one sample sequenced in a study of cytomegalovirus exposure and HLA in healthy donors. PCR employed 60 Vbeta and 13 Jbeta primers. Here immunoSEQ multiplex PCR was the method, and the copy in TCRdb shows in-frame clones only, minus some. The sample has around 130,000 clones; 70% to 90% are singletons. Sequencing was performed on PBMCs. These receptors all stem from a woman between 40 and 55 years old in good health and CMV-seropositive.

The genes are TRBV7-8 and TRBJ2-3; D is uncertain. V lost 2 bases and J 4 bases, leaving 4 bases between the germline ends. Per germline, CDR1 SGHVS and CDR2 FQNEAQ. This CDR3 contains 12 residues. This chain's CDR3 is CASSLYSDTQYF. The CDR3 DNA reads TGTGCCAGCAGCTTATATTCAGATACGCAGTATTTT.

The genes are TRBV25-1 and TRBJ2-3, with a weak D call TRBD2 (5 bases). This CDR3 has 14 amino acids. Germline V gene data show CDR1 as MGHDK and CDR2 as SYGVNS. V gave up 1 base and J gave up 4 bases, with 9 bases separating them. CDR3 DNA: TGTGCCAGCAGTGAATCGGTGGGAGCAGATACGCAGTATTTT. Translation: CASSESVGADTQYF. Together with reference TRBV25-1 and TRBJ2-3, the CDR3 gives the full variable domain: EADIYQTPRYLVIGTGKKITLECSQTMGHDKMYWYQQDPGMELHLIHYSYGVNSTEKGDLSSESTVSRIRTEHFPLTLESARPSHTSQYLCASSESVGADTQYFGPGTRLTVL.

This chain joins TRBV19 and TRBJ2-2; no definite D call. The CDR3 totals 16 residues. Germline CDR1 is LNHDA and CDR2 is SQIVND (reference sequence). V lost 0 bases to trimming and J lost 2 bases, with 10 bases between them. The CDR3 DNA reads TGTGCCAGTAGTATAGATAGTGGGCCAAACACCGGGGAGCTGTTTTTT. Translation: CASSIDSGPNTGELFF.

This clone was recorded a few times. V and J are TRBV18 and TRBJ2-7, with 10 bases matching TRBD1. The V segment lost 3 bases and the J segment 7 bases; nucleotides outside the gene matches: 9. Germline-derived CDR1 and CDR2 are KGHSH and LQKENI. CDR3 length equals 15 residues. The CDR3 region is CASSPTGGSLREQYF. As DNA, the CDR3 is TGTGCCAGCTCACCGACAGGGGGCTCCCTACGTGAGCAGTACTTC.

The V call is TRBV10-1, the J call TRBJ1-5; TRBD1 matches at 9 bases. Germline V CDR1 and CDR2: WNHNN, SYGVQD (reference sequence). V lost 10 bases, J lost 7 bases, and 8 bases stayed unmatched. CDR3 size: 13 residues. CDR3 in DNA: TGCGCCAACGAGGGACAGGGCGGACAGCCCCAGCATTTT. Protein product: CANEGQGGQPQHF.

This clone was found a few times. This sequence joins TRBV7-9 and TRBJ2-7; TRBD1 matches at 9 bases. The ends lost 4 bases at V and 7 bases at J; junction bases unmatched: 2. Germline V gives CDR1 SEHNR, CDR2 FQNEAQ (reference sequence). The CDR3 runs to 12 residues. The CDR3 nucleotides read TGTGCCAGCAGCTCGACAGGGGGTGAGCAGTACTTC. Its translation: CASSSTGGEQYF.

The chain links TRBV7-9 to TRBJ2-3, with D possibly matching TRBD1 (6 bases). V gave up 2 bases and J gave up 4 bases, with 13 bases separating them. Looked up from germline, CDR1 is SEHNR and CDR2 is FQNEAQ (reference sequence). This CDR3 contains 15 residues. The CDR3 spells CASSLFRDTADTQYF. CDR3 bases: TGTGCCAGCAGCTTATTTCGGGACACAGCAGATACGCAGTATTTT.

The V call is TRBV5-4, the J call TRBJ2-2, with 8 bases aligning to TRBD2. Germline assignment: CDR1 SGHNT and CDR2 YYREEE (reference sequence). Trimming took 4 bases from V and 5 from J; bases not matched to a gene: 4. CDR3 length: 14 residues. The CDR3 nucleotides read TGTGCCAGCAGCCCGGGGGGGAGTACCGGGGAGCTGTTTTTT. This sequence encodes CASSPGGSTGELFF.

The rearrangement joins TRBV9 to TRBJ2-6; D gene unclear. CDR3 length: 16 amino acids. Trimming pared 0 bases from V and 4 bases from J, leaving 11 bases between. The V gene's germline CDR1 is SGDLS and CDR2 YYNGEE. DNA for the CDR3: TGTGCCAGCAGCGTAGAGTGGGCACCCGGGGCCAACGTCCTGACTTTC. Translation gives CASSVEWAPGANVLTF. The whole variable domain, remainder taken from reference TRBV9 and TRBJ2-6, is DSGVTQTPKHLITATGQRVTLRCSPRSGDLSVYWYQQSLDQGLQFLIQYYNGEERAKGNILERFSAQQFPDLHSELNLSSLELGDSALYFCASSVEWAPGANVLTFGAGSRLTVL.

This clone was recorded once. The chain uses TRBV15 and TRBJ2-7, with TRBD1 as a possible D gene (5 bases). The CDR3 extends over 15 amino acids. V shed 1 base and J shed 4 bases, with 14 bases lying between them. Per germline, CDR1 LNHNV and CDR2 YYDKDF (reference sequence). The CDR3 spells CATSRVGPGSYEQYF. CDR3 in DNA: TGTGCCACCAGCAGAGTGGGGCCCGGATCGTACGAGCAGTACTTC.

The chain recombines TRBV4-2 with TRBJ2-1, with 11 positions matching TRBD2. The CDR3 is 21 residues long. Germline trimming cut 0 bases from V and 0 bases from J; bases unmatched to any gene: 13. Germline V CDR1 and CDR2: LGHNA, YNFKEQ. This chain's CDR3 is CASSQDWRLAGGLSSYNEQFF. The CDR3 nucleotides are TGTGCCAGCAGCCAAGATTGGCGGCTAGCGGGGGGCCTCAGCTCCTACAATGAGCAGTTCTTC.

The CDR3 sequence: CASSLLAGGPEETQYF. CDR3 in DNA: TGTGCCAGCAGTTTACTGGCGGGAGGGCCGGAAGAGACCCAGTACTTC. J is TRBJ2-5 and V is TRBV27; TRBD2 aligns across 9 bases. V lost 2 bases to trimming and J lost 3 bases; unmatched junction nucleotides: 7. The germline V gene has CDR1 MNHEY and CDR2 SMNVEV (reference sequence). The CDR3 length is 16 residues.

The chain recombines TRBV4-2 with TRBJ1-2; 12 bases fit TRBD1. J lost 8 bases, V lost 2 bases, and 9 bases had no gene match. The CDR3 extends over 16 amino acids. Germline CDR1 is LGHNA and CDR2 is YNFKEQ. In DNA, the CDR3 is TGTGCCAGCAGCCAATTACCGGGACAGGGGGCTAGAGGCTACACCTTC. Its protein product is CASSQLPGQGARGYTF.

V usage is TRBV5-4 and J usage is TRBJ2-3; TRBD2 aligns across 8 bases. The germline V gene has CDR1 SGHNT and CDR2 YYREEE (reference sequence). This CDR3 has 16 amino acids. Trimming took 2 bases from V and 0 from J; bases not matched to a gene: 5. The CDR3: CASSFRLASSTDTQYF. The CDR3, as DNA: TGTGCCAGCAGCTTTAGACTAGCGAGCAGCACAGATACGCAGTATTTT.

CDR3 residues: CASRGQNRATEAFF. In nucleotides, the CDR3 is TGTGCCAGCAGGGGTCAAAACAGGGCCACTGAAGCTTTCTTT. V is TRBV28 and J is TRBJ1-1; perhaps TRBD1 as D (6 bases). This CDR3 comprises 14 residues. From germline, CDR1 is MDHEN and CDR2 SYDVKM. Trimming took 6 bases from V and 4 from J, leaving 15 bases between them.

This clone was seen once. This chain connects TRBV9 to TRBJ2-7, with 7 bases identical to TRBD1. The trim removed 4 bases at V and 2 bases at J, leaving 15 bases unmatched. CDR1 SGDLS and CDR2 YYNGEE come from the germline V gene. CDR3 length equals 17 residues. Written as DNA, the CDR3 is TGTGCCAGCAGCCCCCGGGCAGGGGGATCCTCAACCTACGAGCAGTACTTC. This codes for CASSPRAGGSSTYEQYF.

This clone was seen a single time. CDR3 in DNA: TGTGCCAGCAGTGAAGAGGGGGAGACCCAGTACTTC. Translating it yields CASSEEGETQYF. The chain carries TRBV2 and TRBJ2-5; maybe TRBD1 (5 bases). The CDR3 extends over 12 amino acids. The V gene's germline CDR1 is SNHLY and CDR2 FYNNEI. V gave up 1 base and J gave up 5 bases, with 5 bases separating them.

V usage is TRBV27 and J usage is TRBJ2-1; 9 bases are shared with TRBD2. This CDR3 spans 15 amino acids. Germline-derived CDR1 and CDR2 are MNHEY and SMNVEV (reference sequence). V lost 1 base and J lost 8; bases outside the gene matches: 6. DNA of the CDR3: TGTGCCAGCAGTTTATTCGAGGTAGCGGGGGATGAGCAGTTCTTC. This codes for CASSLFEVAGDEQFF.

V is TRBV7-9 and J is TRBJ1-4; D ambiguous. The V end lost 1 base, the J end lost 2 bases, and 5 bases lay between the germline ends. The CDR3 length is 14 residues. In germline, CDR1 is SEHNR, CDR2 FQNEAQ (reference sequence). In nucleotides, the CDR3 is TGTGCCAGCAGCTTAGGCCAGACTAATGAAAAACTGTTTTTT. Its protein is CASSLGQTNEKLFF. The whole variable domain, remainder taken from reference TRBV7-9 and TRBJ1-4, is DTGVSQNPRHKITKRGQNVTFRCDPISEHNRLYWYRQTLGQGPEFLTYFQNEAQLEKSRLLSDRFSAERPKGSFSTLEIQRTEQGDSAMYLCASSLGQTNEKLFFGSGTQLSVL.

This chain uses TRBV9 with TRBJ2-1, with 10 bases that match TRBD2. The CDR3 spans 19 residues. Germline CDR1 and CDR2: SGDLS and YYNGEE. The V segment lost 1 base and the J segment 1 base; nucleotides outside the gene matches: 11. CDR3 sequence: CASSVTLGSSGSSYNEQFF. DNA of the CDR3: TGTGCCAGCAGCGTAACCCTGGGTTCTAGCGGGAGTTCCTACAATGAGCAGTTCTTC. Full variable domain (remainder filled in from reference TRBV9 and TRBJ2-1): DSGVTQTPKHLITATGQRVTLRCSPRSGDLSVYWYQQSLDQGLQFLIQYYNGEERAKGNILERFSAQQFPDLHSELNLSSLELGDSALYFCASSVTLGSSGSSYNEQFFGPGTRLTVL.

This clone was counted once. The rearrangement uses TRBV27 and TRBJ1-5; 12 nucleotides agree with TRBD1. The germline gives CDR1 MNHEY, CDR2 SMNVEV (reference sequence). Trimming at V came to 5 bases and at J to 2 bases, leaving 4 bases not matched to a gene. This CDR3 spans 16 amino acids. The CDR3 spells CASSPGTGGGNQPQHF. In nucleotides, the CDR3 is TGTGCCAGCAGTCCCGGGACAGGGGGCGGCAATCAGCCCCAGCATTTT.

This chain joins TRBV5-4 and TRBJ2-5, with D possibly being TRBD1 (6 bases). V was clipped by 0 bases and J by 1 base, with 10 bases between them. Germline CDR1 is SGHNT and CDR2 is YYREEE (reference sequence). This CDR3 spans 15 amino acids. The CDR3 loop is CASSLASDSQETQYF. The CDR3 bases are TGTGCCAGCAGCTTGGCCTCGGACAGCCAAGAGACCCAGTACTTC.

The gene calls are TRBV5-4 and TRBJ2-2; 8 bases agree with TRBD1. The germline V gene encodes CDR1 SGHNT and CDR2 YYREEE (reference sequence). V lost 4 bases, J lost 5 bases, and 4 bases stayed unmatched. The CDR3 has 14 residues. In DNA, the CDR3 is TGTGCCAGCAGCCTCCAGGGGGCGACCGGGGAGCTGTTTTTT. Its translation: CASSLQGATGELFF.

This rearrangement joins TRBV7-2 to TRBJ2-7; possible D gene TRBD1, 6 bases. The V end lost 5 bases, the J end lost 7 bases, and 12 bases lay between the germline ends. Per germline, CDR1 SGHTA and CDR2 FQGNSA. The CDR3 sequence is 12 residues long. The CDR3 nucleotides read TGTGCCAGCAGCACCCACAGGGAAGAGCAGTACTTC. It encodes CASSTHREEQYF.

This sequence joins TRBV6-5 and TRBJ1-1, with 7 positions matching TRBD1. V trimming: 2 bases; J trimming: 4 bases; junction bases outside the gene matches: 1. The germline CDR1 and CDR2 sequences are MNHEY and SVGAGI. The CDR3 has 13 residues. Here the CDR3 reads CASSYDRVTEAFF. The CDR3 coding sequence is TGTGCCAGCAGTTACGACAGGGTCACTGAAGCTTTCTTT.

J is TRBJ2-3 and V is TRBV15; possible D gene TRBD2, 5 bases. This CDR3 has 16 residues. Germline V gene lookup returns CDR1 LNHNV and CDR2 YYDKDF (reference sequence). Trimming left V 1 base short and J 2 bases short, with 13 bases between. The CDR3: CATSRAFRADTDTQYF. The CDR3, as DNA: TGTGCCACCAGCAGAGCATTCCGAGCGGACACAGATACGCAGTATTTT.

The V call is TRBV5-1, the J call TRBJ2-4, with 9 bases lining up with TRBD1. Germline CDR1 is SGHRS and CDR2 is YFSETQ. There are 15 residues in the CDR3. V dropped 4 bases and J dropped 6; count of bases not matched to a gene: 8. The CDR3 reads CASSPLGQGVNIQYF. CDR3 in DNA: TGCGCCAGCAGCCCCTTGGGACAGGGTGTAAACATTCAGTACTTC.

The CDR3 is CASRDSQGVGTEAFF. The CDR3 DNA is TGTGCCAGCAGGGACAGCCAGGGGGTCGGCACTGAAGCTTTCTTT. The J gene is TRBJ1-1, the V gene TRBV6-1; 7 positions agree with TRBD1. Trimming removed 6 bases from V and 4 bases from J; junction bases left unmatched: 11. The CDR3 is made up of 15 amino acids. CDR1 MNHNS and CDR2 SASEGT come from the germline V gene.